Following are 16 T cell receptor beta chains from one sample sequenced in a study of CD8+ T cells in alopecia areata. cDNA prepared by RNA extraction and subsequent reverse transcription served as the template for sequencing. Libraries were prepared by immunoSEQ multiplex PCR; TCRdb keeps only in-frame clonotypes and omits some of them. The sample holds 150,000 or so clones, almost 50% seen once. This material consisted of CD8+ T cells sorted from blood, taken at week 0. The receptors stem from a human donor with alopecia areata.

This chain uses TRBV5-1 with TRBJ2-3, with TRBD2 matching 7 bases. The CDR3 runs to 15 residues. V dropped 2 bases and J dropped 5; count of bases not matched to a gene: 8. Per the germline V gene, CDR1 is SGHRS and CDR2 is YFSETQ. Here the CDR3 DNA reads TGCGCCAGCAGCTTAGTACTAGCGATTCAAGATACGCAGTATTTT. This gives the protein CASSLVLAIQDTQYF.

In its sample, this clone was seen a few times. This chain links TRBV6-5 with TRBJ1-1, with unresolved D. This CDR3 has 13 residues. Trimming stripped 5 bases from V and 1 base from J, with 8 bases between. Germline CDR1 and CDR2: MNHEY and SVGAGI. CDR3 sequence reads: CASSGEPNTEAFF. CDR3 sequence (DNA): TGTGCCAGCAGTGGAGAGCCGAACACTGAAGCTTTCTTT.

This clone appeared a few times. The V call is TRBV13, the J call TRBJ2-1, with TRBD2 matching 11 bases. This CDR3 comprises 15 residues. V shed 2 bases and J 6 bases; nucleotides not matched to a gene: 3. CDR1 PRHDT and CDR2 FYEKMQ come from the germline V gene (reference sequence). DNA of the CDR3: TGTGCCAGCAGCTTATTAGCGGGGGGGCCCAATGAGCAGTTCTTC. This translates into CASSLLAGGPNEQFF.

The J gene is TRBJ2-5, the V gene TRBV13; 13 bases are shared with TRBD2. CDR3 size: 17 residues. V dropped 4 bases and J dropped 5; count of bases not matched to a gene: 10. Germline V CDR1 and CDR2: PRHDT, FYEKMQ (reference sequence). The CDR3 sequence is CASSSVGLAGDRETQYF. In DNA, the CDR3 is TGTGCCAGCAGCTCCGTCGGACTAGCGGGGGACCGGGAGACCCAGTACTTC.

In its sample, this clone was seen a few times. The chain couples TRBV6-5 to TRBJ2-3; D unclear. The germline V and J ends were trimmed by 2 bases and 0 bases, with 3 bases remaining between them. Germline V gene sequence: CDR1 MNHEY, CDR2 SVGAGI. This CDR3 region has 13 residues. CDR3 sequence reads: CASSYDSTDTQYF. The CDR3 nucleotides read TGTGCCAGCAGTTACGACAGCACAGATACGCAGTATTTT.

The rearrangement uses TRBV14 and TRBJ1-5, with D possibly being TRBD1 (5 bases). Between the trimmed V and J ends, which lost 1 base and 4 bases, there was a span of 11 bases. The CDR3 is made up of 15 amino acids. Germline lookup yields CDR1 SGHDN and CDR2 FVKESK. The CDR3 loop reads CASSQGPEGNQPQHF. The CDR3 nucleotides read TGTGCCAGCAGCCAAGGTCCGGAGGGGAATCAGCCCCAGCATTTT.

The chain recombines TRBV29-1 with TRBJ1-2, with D possibly being TRBD1 (5 bases). Germline lookup yields CDR1 SQVTM and CDR2 ANQGSEA. The CDR3 is made up of 11 amino acids. Trimming pared 7 bases from V and 4 bases from J, leaving 10 bases between. CDR3 DNA sequence: TGCAGCGCCTTGGGGGGCTATGGCTACACCTTC. Protein product: CSALGGYGYTF.

V gene TRBV29-1 combines with J gene TRBJ1-2; no firm D call. This CDR3 contains 12 residues. Germline-derived CDR1 and CDR2 are SQVTM and ANQGSEA. V lost 3 bases and J 6 bases, leaving 11 bases between the germline ends. CDR3: CSVEDEGDGYTF. Written as DNA, the CDR3 is TGCAGCGTTGAGGACGAGGGCGATGGCTACACCTTC. The full variable domain, its missing parts supplied by reference TRBV29-1 and TRBJ1-2, is SAVISQKPSRDICQRGTSLTIQCQVDSQVTMMFWYRQQPGQSLTLIATANQGSEATYESGFVIDKFPISRPNLTFSTLTVSNMSPEDSSIYLCSVEDEGDGYTFGSGTRLTVV.

The chain has TRBV5-6 and TRBJ2-7; D not resolved. The V and J ends lost 2 bases and 7 bases respectively, with 16 bases between them. Germline lookup yields CDR1 SGHDT and CDR2 YYEEEE. The CDR3 consists of 14 residues. The CDR3: CASSFPLGNEEQYF. The CDR3 DNA sequence: TGTGCCAGCAGCTTTCCTCTAGGGAATGAGGAGCAGTACTTC. Looking up the rest from reference TRBV5-6 and TRBJ2-7 gives the full variable domain: DAGVTQSPTHLIKTRGQQVTLRCSPKSGHDTVSWYQQALGQGPQFIFQYYEEEERQRGNFPDRFSGHQFPNYSSELNVNALLLGDSALYLCASSFPLGNEEQYFGPGTRLTVT.

The chain carries TRBV27 and TRBJ2-5; the D gene could be TRBD1 or TRBD2 (5 bases each). The CDR3 runs 15 residues. Between the trimmed V and J ends, which lost 6 bases and 5 bases, there was a span of 19 bases. In germline, CDR1 is MNHEY, CDR2 SMNVEV (reference sequence). CDR3 in amino acids: CASSPEGSGLETQYF. CDR3 sequence (DNA): TGTGCCAGCAGCCCAGAGGGGTCGGGGTTGGAGACCCAGTACTTC.

The V and J genes are TRBV7-9 and TRBJ2-7, with D perhaps TRBD2 (5 bases). The CDR3 sequence is 13 residues long. Germline values: CDR1 SEHNR, CDR2 FQNEAQ (reference sequence). V was shortened by 6 bases and J by 3 bases, with 12 bases between the two germline ends. The CDR3: CASRSGLDYEQYF. The CDR3 DNA is TGTGCCAGCAGATCGGGATTAGACTACGAGCAGTACTTC.

The chain employs TRBV5-6 and TRBJ1-5; no firm D call. CDR1 and CDR2 from the germline V gene are SGHDT and YYEEEE. The CDR3 extends over 13 amino acids. Deletions cut 4 bases from V and 9 bases from J, with 14 bases between. CDR3 loop: CASSTRPVGPQHF. CDR3 sequence (DNA): TGTGCCAGCAGCACGAGACCCGTCGGGCCCCAGCATTTT. The full variable domain, rest sourced from reference TRBV5-6 and TRBJ1-5, is DAGVTQSPTHLIKTRGQQVTLRCSPKSGHDTVSWYQQALGQGPQFIFQYYEEEERQRGNFPDRFSGHQFPNYSSELNVNALLLGDSALYLCASSTRPVGPQHFGDGTRLSIL.

To note about this clone: One junction end disagrees with the germline gene, perhaps due to a read error. The chain's CDR3 is CACSITGQGNGGYTF. The CDR3, as DNA: TGTGCCTGCAGCATAACGGGACAGGGAAATGGAGGCTACACCTTC. The genes are TRBV13 and TRBJ1-2; 9 nucleotides agree with TRBD1. Germline-derived CDR1 and CDR2 are PRHDT and FYEKMQ (reference sequence). The CDR3 extends over 15 amino acids.

The chain is built from TRBV2 and TRBJ1-5, with D perhaps TRBD1 (5 bases). Trimming took 8 bases from V and 3 from J, leaving 14 bases between them. The CDR3 consists of 14 residues. Per germline, CDR1 SNHLY and CDR2 FYNNEI. CDR3 nucleotide sequence: TGTGCCAGCGGGTCGGGGGGACCCAATCAGCCCCAGCATTTT. Translating gives CASGSGGPNQPQHF.

The rearrangement joins TRBV9 to TRBJ1-5; tentatively, D is TRBD1 (5 bases). Looked up from germline, CDR1 is SGDLS and CDR2 is YYNGEE. Trimming took off 4 bases at V and 1 base at J, with 12 bases between the two ends. This CDR3 is 15 amino acids long. CDR3 sequence: CASSPSRDSNQPQHF. The CDR3 nucleotides read TGTGCCAGCAGCCCATCCCGGGACAGCAATCAGCCCCAGCATTTT.

V usage is TRBV7-9 and J usage is TRBJ1-2, with 8 positions matching TRBD1. Germline V gene lookup returns CDR1 SEHNR and CDR2 FQNEAQ (reference sequence). The J segment lost 11 bases and the V segment lost 1 base, leaving 3 bases of the junction unmatched. The CDR3 is made up of 12 amino acids. The CDR3 sequence is CASSLGGQEYTF. In nucleotides, the CDR3 is TGTGCCAGCAGCTTAGGGGGACAGGAGTACACCTTC. The variable domain in full, completed from reference TRBV7-9 and TRBJ1-2, reads DTGVSQNPRHKITKRGQNVTFRCDPISEHNRLYWYRQTLGQGPEFLTYFQNEAQLEKSRLLSDRFSAERPKGSFSTLEIQRTEQGDSAMYLCASSLGGQEYTFGSGTRLTVV.